This T cell receptor beta chain appears in the sequencing data of a study of T cells after yellow fever vaccination. Study information: Each low-cell-number fraction was prepared by means of SMART-Seq v4 Ultra Low Input. Study-wide results and caveats: Reappearance after the booster was observed for most primary-vaccination clones (96% CD4, about 91% CD8). From the bulk population, abundant clonotypes could contaminate and appear within FACS-sorted repertoires. The secondary response showed a weaker magnitude and a faster peak, day 5 versus 15.

The CDR3 loop spans 16 amino acids. With 7 bases clipped from V and 1 base from J, the junction kept 6 bases outside the gene matches. Germline values: CDR1 DFQATT, CDR2 SNEGSKA (reference sequence). TCRdb used MiXCR to reprocess the 5' RACE reads, holding one entry per CDR3 protein. The sample has roughly 140,000 distinct CDR3 sequences, 6.5% to 8.5% seen once. A note on this clonotype: The target antigen is unknown.

The receptor was isolated from a man between 25 and 39 years old who received the YFV17D yellow fever vaccine. The input for sequencing was CD4+ T cells sorted from PBMCs, taken 5 days after the yellow fever booster vaccination. The chain has TRBV20-1 and TRBJ2-1; 14 nucleotides match TRBD2. The CDR3 coding sequence is TGCAGTGGGGGGACTAGCGGGAGCAGATCCTACAATGAGCAGTTCTTC. It encodes CSGGTSGSRSYNEQFF.